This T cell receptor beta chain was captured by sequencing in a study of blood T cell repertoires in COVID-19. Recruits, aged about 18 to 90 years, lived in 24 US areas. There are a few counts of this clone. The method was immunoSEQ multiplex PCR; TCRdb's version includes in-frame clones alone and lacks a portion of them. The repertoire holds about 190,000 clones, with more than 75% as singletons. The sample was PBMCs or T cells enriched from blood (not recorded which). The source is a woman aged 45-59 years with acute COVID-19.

CDR3 residues: CAGLTGIGYGYTF. In DNA, the CDR3 is TGTGCCGGCCTGACAGGGATTGGCTATGGCTACACCTTC. V and J are TRBV30 and TRBJ1-2; 7 bases align to TRBD1. Germline V gene sequence: CDR1 GTSNPN, CDR2 SVGIG (reference sequence). Germline trimming cut 8 bases from V and 4 bases from J; bases unmatched to any gene: 10. CDR3 size: 13 residues. Full variable domain (remainder filled in from reference TRBV30 and TRBJ1-2): SQTIHQWPATLVQPVGSPLSLECTVEGTSNPNLYWYRQAAGRGLQLLFYSVGIGQISSEVPQNLSASRPQDRQFILSSKKLLLSDSGFYLCAGLTGIGYGYTFGSGTRLTVV.